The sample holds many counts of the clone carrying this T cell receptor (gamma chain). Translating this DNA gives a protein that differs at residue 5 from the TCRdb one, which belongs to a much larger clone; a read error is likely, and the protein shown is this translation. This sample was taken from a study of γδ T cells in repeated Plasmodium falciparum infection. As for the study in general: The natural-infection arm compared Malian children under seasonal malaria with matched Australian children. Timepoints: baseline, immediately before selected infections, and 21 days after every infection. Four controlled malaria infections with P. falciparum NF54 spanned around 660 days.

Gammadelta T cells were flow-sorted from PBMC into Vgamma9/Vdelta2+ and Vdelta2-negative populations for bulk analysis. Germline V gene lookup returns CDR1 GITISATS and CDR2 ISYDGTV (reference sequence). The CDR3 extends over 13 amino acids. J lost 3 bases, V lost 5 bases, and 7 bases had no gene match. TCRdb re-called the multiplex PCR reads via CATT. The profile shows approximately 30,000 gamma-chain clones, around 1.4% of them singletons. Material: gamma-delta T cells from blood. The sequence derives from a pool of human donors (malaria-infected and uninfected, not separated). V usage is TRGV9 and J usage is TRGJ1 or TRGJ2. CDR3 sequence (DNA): TGTGCCTTGTGGGGGGACAGTTATTATAAGAAACTCTTT. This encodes CALWGDSYYKKLF.